The present entry profiles one T cell receptor (beta chain) with its context. The sample is drawn from a study of T cell changes during pregnancy in multiple sclerosis. Germline assignment: CDR1 SEHNR and CDR2 FQNEAQ (reference sequence). V lost 2 bases, J lost 1 base, and 0 bases stayed unmatched. This CDR3 has 15 residues. TCRdb keeps only in-frame clones here, not all; method: immunoSEQ multiplex PCR. The sample records around 29,000 clones, 85% being singletons. The sample in question was CD8+ T cells from peripheral blood mononuclear cells, obtained after pregnancy. This sequence joins TRBV7-9 and TRBJ2-3, with 10 positions matching TRBD2. This clonotype was sampled from a female donor with multiple sclerosis, enrolled in a pregnancy study. CDR3 protein: CASSLLAGGTDTQYF. The CDR3 DNA reads as TGTGCCAGCAGCTTACTAGCGGGGGGCACAGATACGCAGTATTTT.